Sequencing of this T cell receptor (beta chain) was carried out in a study of T-cell reconstitution after alpha-beta-depleted transplantation in children. This clonotype came up many times. Antigen unknown. Overall study findings and caveats: Once a year had passed after transplant, T-cell counts and diversity came mostly from newly produced T cells.

This CDR3 region has 15 residues. The germline V gene encodes CDR1 MDHEN and CDR2 SYDVKM. Trimming cost V 4 bases and J 3 bases; bases outside gene matches: 7. Unique molecular identifiers were used to barcode this TCRbeta library. TCRdb reanalysed the PCR reads using MiXCR and keeps one entry per CDR3 protein. Here the sample spans about 300,000 distinct CDR3 sequences, around 10% being singletons. The chain is built from TRBV28 and TRBJ2-7; 9 bases agree with TRBD1. This sample comprised PBMCs, obtained before TCRalphabeta/CD19-depleted stem cell transplant. The TCR sequence derives from a boy in the first two years of life with acute myeloid leukemia, due to receive a stem cell transplant. CDR3 sequence (DNA): TGTGCCAGCAGTTACTCCGGGACAGGGTTCTACGAGCAGTACTTC. It codes for CASSYSGTGFYEQYF.